Below are 11 T cell receptor beta chains sequenced from a single sample in a study of T cells in localized non-small cell lung cancer. The assay was immunoSEQ multiplex PCR, and TCRdb's table has in-frame clones only and misses some. This sample yields some 25,000 clones, of which approximately 88% are seen a single time; about 9% belongs to the top ten. Specimen: peripheral blood mononuclear cells, collected before any cancer treatment. Receptors were obtained from a woman aged 40-69 years with stage III lung adenocarcinoma.

This sequence joins TRBV7-2 and TRBJ1-1, with TRBD1 as a possible D gene (5 bases). The V gene lost 5 bases and the J gene lost 4 bases, with 14 bases spanning the gap. Germline assignment: CDR1 SGHTA and CDR2 FQGNSA. This CDR3 contains 14 residues. CDR3 sequence reads: CASSRGGTSTEAFF. The CDR3 DNA reads TGTGCCAGCAGCCGGGGGGGGACTAGCACTGAAGCTTTCTTT.

The chain recombines TRBV5-1 with TRBJ1-1, with D possibly being TRBD1 (6 bases). V lost 1 base and J 0 bases, leaving 7 bases between the germline ends. The germline gives CDR1 SGHRS, CDR2 YFSETQ. This CDR3 is 14 amino acids long. The CDR3 DNA follows: TGCGCCAGCAGCTTGACAGGGATGAACACTGAAGCTTTCTTT. Protein product: CASSLTGMNTEAFF.

The CDR3 here is CASRTRAGADSNQPQHF. For the CDR3, the DNA is TGCGCCAGCAGGACAAGGGCAGGGGCGGATAGCAATCAGCCCCAGCATTTT. The chain has TRBV4-1 and TRBJ1-5; D possibly corresponds to TRBD1 (6 bases). V was cut by 6 bases and J by 0 bases, with 18 bases left in between. The germline CDR1 and CDR2 sequences are MGHRA and YSYEKL. The CDR3 has 17 amino acids.

The J gene is TRBJ2-7, the V gene TRBV19; 13 bases match TRBD2. Germline loops: CDR1 LNHDA, CDR2 SQIVND (reference sequence). This CDR3 is built from 16 residues. The trim removed 6 bases at V and 7 bases at J, leaving 12 bases unmatched. The CDR3 DNA reads as TGTGCCAGTAGCAGGACTAGCGGGAGCAGGGGTCGGGAGCAGTACTTC. Translation gives CASSRTSGSRGREQYF. Combining the CDR3 with reference TRBV19 and TRBJ2-7 gives the whole variable domain DGGITQSPKYLFRKEGQNVTLSCEQNLNHDAMYWYRQDPGQGLRLIYYSQIVNDFQKGDIAEGYSVSREKKESFPLTVTSAQKNPTAFYLCASSRTSGSRGREQYFGPGTRLTVT.

The J gene is TRBJ1-5, the V gene TRBV19; D may be TRBD1 (5 bases). Germline assignment: CDR1 LNHDA and CDR2 SQIVND (reference sequence). The CDR3 totals 15 residues. The V end lost 5 bases, the J end lost 5 bases, and 16 bases lay between the germline ends. The CDR3 spells CASSDPRGNDQPQHF. In DNA, the CDR3 is TGTGCCAGTAGTGATCCCCGGGGGAACGATCAGCCCCAGCATTTT.

V gene TRBV6-6 combines with J gene TRBJ1-2, with D unresolved. The V gene lost 5 bases and the J gene lost 5 bases, with 21 bases spanning the gap. The germline gives CDR1 MNHNY, CDR2 SVGAGI (reference sequence). This CDR3 has 16 residues. CDR3 loop: CASSALVGPSLYGYTF. CDR3 bases: TGTGCCAGCAGTGCCTTGGTTGGGCCATCACTTTATGGCTACACCTTC.

The chain employs TRBV7-9 and TRBJ2-1, with 7 bases matching TRBD2. The CDR3 contains 13 residues. Germline lookup yields CDR1 SEHNR and CDR2 FQNEAQ (reference sequence). V trimming: 5 bases; J trimming: 9 bases; junction bases outside the gene matches: 7. This CDR3 is CASSPSGGSEQFF. In nucleotides, the CDR3 is TGTGCCAGCAGCCCCTCCGGGGGGAGTGAGCAGTTCTTC.

The V and J genes are TRBV2 and TRBJ2-5, with D possibly being TRBD2 (5 bases). CDR1 and CDR2 (germline): SNHLY, FYNNEI. The length of the CDR3 is 15 residues. Trimming pared 4 bases from V and 1 base from J, leaving 13 bases between. This CDR3 reads CASSALDEGQETQYF. The CDR3 DNA reads as TGTGCCAGCAGTGCTCTTGATGAGGGCCAAGAGACCCAGTACTTC.

The chain combines TRBV18 with TRBJ2-3; possible D gene TRBD1, 6 bases. V was shortened by 0 bases and J by 3 bases, with 22 bases between the two germline ends. Germline CDR1 and CDR2: KGHSH and LQKENI. This CDR3 is built from 19 residues. The DNA for the CDR3 is TGTGCCAGCTCACCACCTTTAACCCCAGGGGAGAGTTTAACAGATACGCAGTATTTT. This codes for CASSPPLTPGESLTDTQYF.

The chain carries TRBV27 and TRBJ2-1; TRBD2 aligns across 8 bases. The CDR3 totals 16 residues. The germline gives CDR1 MNHEY, CDR2 SMNVEV (reference sequence). The V segment lost 5 bases and the J segment 3 bases; nucleotides outside the gene matches: 9. The CDR3 loop reads CASSPTTSGRYNEQFF. The CDR3 DNA reads as TGTGCCAGCAGTCCAACCACTAGCGGACGCTACAATGAGCAGTTCTTC.

The chain employs TRBV11-2 and TRBJ2-3, with 12 bases fitting TRBD2. Germline loops: CDR1 SGHAT, CDR2 FQNNGV. This CDR3 has 17 residues. V was clipped by 4 bases and J by 1 base; unmatched bases: 6. CDR3 in amino acids: CASSWDRLAGGTDTQYF. The CDR3 DNA reads as TGTGCCAGCAGCTGGGACAGACTAGCGGGAGGCACAGATACGCAGTATTTT. Variable domain in full (rest from reference TRBV11-2 and TRBJ2-3): EAGVAQSPRYKIIEKRQSVAFWCNPISGHATLYWYQQILGQGPKLLIQFQNNGVVDDSQLPKDRFSAERLKGVDSTLKIQPAKLEDSAVYLCASSWDRLAGGTDTQYFGPGTRLTVL.